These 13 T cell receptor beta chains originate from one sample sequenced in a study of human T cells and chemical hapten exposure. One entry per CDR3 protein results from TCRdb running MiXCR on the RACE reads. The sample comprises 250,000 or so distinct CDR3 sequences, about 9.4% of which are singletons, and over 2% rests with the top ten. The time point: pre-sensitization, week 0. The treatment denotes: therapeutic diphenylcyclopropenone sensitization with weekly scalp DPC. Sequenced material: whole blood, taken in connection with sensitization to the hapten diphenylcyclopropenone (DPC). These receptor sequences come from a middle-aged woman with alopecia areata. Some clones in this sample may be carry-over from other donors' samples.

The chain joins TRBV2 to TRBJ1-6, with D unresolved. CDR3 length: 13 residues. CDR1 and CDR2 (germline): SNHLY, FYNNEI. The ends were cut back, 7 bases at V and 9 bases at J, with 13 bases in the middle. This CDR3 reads CASTLAHGSPLHF. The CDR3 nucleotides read TGTGCCAGCACCCTAGCCCATGGTTCACCCCTCCACTTT. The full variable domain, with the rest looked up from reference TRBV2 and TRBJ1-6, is EPEVTQTPSHQVTQMGQEVILRCVPISNHLYFYWYRQILGQKVEFLVSFYNNEISEKSEIFDDQFSVERPDGSNFTLKIRSTKLEDSAMYFCASTLAHGSPLHFGNGTRLTVT.

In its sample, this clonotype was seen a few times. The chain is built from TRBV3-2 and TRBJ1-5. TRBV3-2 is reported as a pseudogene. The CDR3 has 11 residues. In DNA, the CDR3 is TGTGCCAGCAGCATCAGGCAGCCCCAGCATTTT. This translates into CASSIRQPQHF.

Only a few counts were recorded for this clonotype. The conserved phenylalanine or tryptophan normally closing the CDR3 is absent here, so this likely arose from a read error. The DNA for the CDR3 is TGTGCCAGCAGCGTAGACGTACCTAGCACAGATACGCAGTATCTT. The encoded protein is CASSVDVPSTDTQYL. The chain has TRBV9 and TRBJ2-3; D is undetermined. Trimming pared 0 bases from V and 0 bases from J, leaving 8 bases between. The CDR3 length is 15 residues. The V gene's germline CDR1 is SGDLS and CDR2 YYNGEE.

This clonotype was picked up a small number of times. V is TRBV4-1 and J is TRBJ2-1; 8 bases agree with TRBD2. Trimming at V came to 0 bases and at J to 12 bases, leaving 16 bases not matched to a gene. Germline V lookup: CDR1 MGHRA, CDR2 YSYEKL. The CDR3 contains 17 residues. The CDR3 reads CASSQDIWGTVGLAQFF. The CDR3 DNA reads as TGCGCCAGCAGCCAAGATATTTGGGGGACGGTCGGACTAGCGCAGTTCTTC.

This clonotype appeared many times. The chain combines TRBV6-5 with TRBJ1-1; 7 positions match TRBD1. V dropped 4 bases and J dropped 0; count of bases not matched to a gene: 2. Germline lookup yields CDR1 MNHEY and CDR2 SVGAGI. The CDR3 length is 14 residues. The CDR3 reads CASSFDRVNTEAFF. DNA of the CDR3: TGTGCCAGCAGTTTCGACAGGGTGAACACTGAAGCTTTCTTT.

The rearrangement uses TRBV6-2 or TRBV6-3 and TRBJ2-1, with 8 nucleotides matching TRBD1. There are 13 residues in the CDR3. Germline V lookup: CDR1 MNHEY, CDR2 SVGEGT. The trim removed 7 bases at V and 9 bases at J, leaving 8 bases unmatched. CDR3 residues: CASKQGVVGEQFF. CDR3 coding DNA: TGTGCCAGCAAACAGGGGGTAGTCGGTGAGCAGTTCTTC.

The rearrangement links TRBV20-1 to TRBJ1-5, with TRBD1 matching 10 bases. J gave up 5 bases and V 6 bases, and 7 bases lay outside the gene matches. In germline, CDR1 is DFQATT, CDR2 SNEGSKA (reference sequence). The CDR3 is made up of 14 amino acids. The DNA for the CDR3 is TGCAGTGCCGCGGACAGGGGGATATATCAGCCCCAGCATTTT. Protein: CSAADRGIYQPQHF.

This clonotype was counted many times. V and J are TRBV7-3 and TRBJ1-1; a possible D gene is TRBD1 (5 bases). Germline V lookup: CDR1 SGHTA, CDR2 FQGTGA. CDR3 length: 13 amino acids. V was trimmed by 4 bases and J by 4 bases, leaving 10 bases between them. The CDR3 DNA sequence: TGTGCCAGCAGCTCCGGGGGTGGCACTGAAGCTTTCTTT. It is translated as CASSSGGGTEAFF.

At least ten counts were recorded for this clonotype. This CDR3 is CASRDHRGGTDTQYF. In DNA form, the CDR3 reads TGTGCCAGCAGGGACCACAGGGGTGGCACAGATACGCAGTATTTT. V is TRBV12-3 or TRBV12-4 and J is TRBJ2-3; 7 positions agree with TRBD1. This CDR3 is built from 15 residues. Unmatched junction bases numbered 7, after V lost 6 bases and J lost 1 base.

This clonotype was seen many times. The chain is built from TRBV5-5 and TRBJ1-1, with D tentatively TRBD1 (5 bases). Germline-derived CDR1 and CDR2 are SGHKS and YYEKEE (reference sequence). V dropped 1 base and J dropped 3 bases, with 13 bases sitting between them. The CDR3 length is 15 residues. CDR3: CASSLRAGRDTEAFF. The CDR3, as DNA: TGTGCCAGCAGCTTGAGGGCAGGGAGGGACACTGAAGCTTTCTTT.

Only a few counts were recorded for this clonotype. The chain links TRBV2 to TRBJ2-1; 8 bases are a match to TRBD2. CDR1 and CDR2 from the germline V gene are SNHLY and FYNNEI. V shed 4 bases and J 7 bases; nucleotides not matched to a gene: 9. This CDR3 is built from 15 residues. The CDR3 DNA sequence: TGTGCCAGCAGTGGACGGCTAGCGGGCGGAAATGAGCAGTTCTTC. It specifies CASSGRLAGGNEQFF.

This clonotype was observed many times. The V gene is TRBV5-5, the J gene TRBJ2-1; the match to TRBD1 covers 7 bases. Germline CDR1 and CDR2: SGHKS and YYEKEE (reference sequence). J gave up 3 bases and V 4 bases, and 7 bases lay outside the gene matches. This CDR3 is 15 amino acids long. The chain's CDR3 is CASSHQRDSYNEQFF. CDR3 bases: TGTGCCAGCAGCCATCAACGGGACAGCTACAATGAGCAGTTCTTC.

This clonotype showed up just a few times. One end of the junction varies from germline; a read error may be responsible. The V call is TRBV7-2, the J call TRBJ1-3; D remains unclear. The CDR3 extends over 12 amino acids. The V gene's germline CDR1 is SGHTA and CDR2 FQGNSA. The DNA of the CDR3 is TGTGCCAGCAGCCGCGACGGAGACTATAGGGATTTT. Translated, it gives CASSRDGDYRDF.